The rows below give T cell receptor beta chains drawn from one sample of a study of blood T cell repertoires in COVID-19. The assay was immunoSEQ multiplex PCR, and TCRdb's table has in-frame clones only and misses some. The table shows approximately 300,000 clones, with roughly 90% occurring only once. Sequencing was done on a sample of peripheral blood. The receptors stem from a woman in her 30s with COVID-19, enrolled during active disease. CDR3s include the opening cysteine and the closing phenylalanine or tryptophan. The order of the fields is V gene, J gene, D gene, clone size, CDR3 DNA, CDR3 protein. D genes are given only for firm matches. The size entry is marked missing in some rows and otherwise reads once, few, many or a size class.

V gene: TRBV12-3/TRBV12-4; J gene: TRBJ1-2; D gene: NA; clone size: NA; CDR3 DNA: TGTGCCAGCAGCCCTTCGTACTATGGCTACACCTTC; CDR3 protein: CASSPSYYGYTF
V gene: TRBV7-3; J gene: TRBJ2-7; D gene: NA; clone size: NA; CDR3 DNA: TGTGCCAGCAGCCTGTACAAGGAGTACGAGCAGTACTTC; CDR3 protein: CASSLYKEYEQYF
V gene: TRBV6-2/TRBV6-3; J gene: TRBJ2-1; D gene: NA; clone size: NA; CDR3 DNA: TGTGCCAGCAGTCCGGGGAGCGGTAGGAGCTCCTACAATGAGCAGTTCTTC; CDR3 protein: CASSPGSGRSSYNEQFF
V gene: TRBV3-1/TRBV3-2; J gene: TRBJ2-5; D gene: NA; clone size: NA; CDR3 DNA: TGTGCCAGCAGCCATTGGACTTCACAAGAGACCCAGTACTTC; CDR3 protein: CASSHWTSQETQYF
V gene: TRBV7-4; J gene: TRBJ1-4; D gene: TRBD1; clone size: few; CDR3 DNA: TGTGCCAGCAGCACCCACACCGGGACAGATAAAAATGAAAAACTGTTTTTT; CDR3 protein: CASSTHTGTDKNEKLFF
V gene: TRBV28; J gene: TRBJ1-1; D gene: NA; clone size: NA; CDR3 DNA: TGTGCCAGCACCTTAACAGGGAGGGCTGAAGCTTTCTTT; CDR3 protein: CASTLTGRAEAFF
V gene: TRBV24-1; J gene: TRBJ2-2; D gene: NA; clone size: NA; CDR3 DNA: TGTGCCACCGAAGGCGGTGACACCGGGGAGCTGTTTTTT; CDR3 protein: CATEGGDTGELFF
V gene: TRBV5-5; J gene: TRBJ2-7; D gene: TRBD1; clone size: NA; CDR3 DNA: TGTGCCAGCAGCCCCTGGACAGGGCGCTACGAGCAGTACTTC; CDR3 protein: CASSPWTGRYEQYF
V gene: TRBV28; J gene: TRBJ2-7; D gene: NA; clone size: once; CDR3 DNA: TGTGCCAGCTCAAATCGAGTCGACTACGAGCAGTACTTC; CDR3 protein: CASSNRVDYEQYF
V gene: TRBV6-5; J gene: TRBJ1-1; D gene: NA; clone size: NA; CDR3 DNA: TGTGCCAGCAGCCGTGAGGGAACTGAAGCTTTCTTT; CDR3 protein: CASSREGTEAFF
V gene: TRBV3-1/TRBV3-2; J gene: TRBJ1-2; D gene: NA; clone size: few; CDR3 DNA: TGTGCCAGCAGCCCAGGAGGCTCGGGCTACACCTTC; CDR3 protein: CASSPGGSGYTF